Listed below are T cell receptor beta chains from one sample, sequenced in a study of shared clonotypes between healthy human individuals. Data came from immunoSEQ multiplex PCR; TCRdb stores just in-frame clones and leaves some out. Counted here are fewer than 550,000 clones, almost 80% occurring once; the ten biggest clones make up around 13%. What was sequenced was PBMCs. The source of these receptors is a woman in her thirties or forties in good health. Some clones in this sample may be carry-over from other donors' samples. Each CDR3 is given with its conserved first and last residue. D genes are given only for firm matches. Size values are once, few and many counts, or a class for expanded clones, and some rows have none.

clone_size: -
j_call: TRBJ2-3
v_call: TRBV14
d_call: TRBD2
cdr3_nt: TGTGCCAGCAGCCAGCTAGCGGGGTCCACAGATACGCAGTATTTT
cdr3_aa: CASSQLAGSTDTQYF

clone_size: -
j_call: TRBJ2-1
v_call: TRBV2
d_call: TRBD2
cdr3_nt: TGTGCCAGCAGTGGACTAGCGGGATTGGGTGAGCAGTTCTTC
cdr3_aa: CASSGLAGLGEQFF

clone_size: -
j_call: TRBJ2-2
v_call: TRBV7-6
d_call: -
cdr3_nt: TGTGCCAGCAGCTTAAGGCCAGTGCCGAACACCGGGGAGCTGTTTTTT
cdr3_aa: CASSLRPVPNTGELFF

clone_size: -
j_call: TRBJ2-7
v_call: TRBV18
d_call: TRBD1
cdr3_nt: TGTGCCAGCTCACCACTTCTCACAGGGGGCGTCTACGAGCAGTACTTC
cdr3_aa: CASSPLLTGGVYEQYF

clone_size: -
j_call: TRBJ2-1
v_call: TRBV7-3
d_call: TRBD1
cdr3_nt: TGTGCCAGCAGCTCGACAGGGGGCGGTGAGCAGTTCTTC
cdr3_aa: CASSSTGGGEQFF

clone_size: -
j_call: TRBJ2-2
v_call: TRBV18
d_call: -
cdr3_nt: TGTGCCAGCTCACCAGTTAGAAGTTATCCTACCGGGGAGCTGTTTTTT
cdr3_aa: CASSPVRSYPTGELFF

clone_size: -
j_call: TRBJ2-7
v_call: TRBV7-2
d_call: TRBD2
cdr3_nt: TGTGCCAGCAGCTTGACGGCGCCCTTCCTAGCGGGAGGGCCCCACGAGCAGTACTTC
cdr3_aa: CASSLTAPFLAGGPHEQYF

clone_size: -
j_call: TRBJ2-5
v_call: TRBV7-3
d_call: -
cdr3_nt: TGTGCCAGCAGCATGACTTTGGGGGAGACCCAGTACTTC
cdr3_aa: CASSMTLGETQYF

clone_size: -
j_call: TRBJ2-7
v_call: TRBV7-6
d_call: -
cdr3_nt: TGTGCCAGCAGCTTAAGCCCCGACTCCTACGAGCAGTACTTC
cdr3_aa: CASSLSPDSYEQYF

clone_size: -
j_call: TRBJ2-7
v_call: TRBV4-1
d_call: TRBD2
cdr3_nt: TGCGCCAGCAGCCAAGGGACTAGCGGGGGACCCTACGAGCAGTACTTC
cdr3_aa: CASSQGTSGGPYEQYF

clone_size: -
j_call: TRBJ2-7
v_call: TRBV5-1
d_call: TRBD1
cdr3_nt: TGCGCCAGCAGCTTGTTCCCCAGAACAGGGGGCGGATTTAGCGAGCAGTACTTC
cdr3_aa: CASSLFPRTGGGFSEQYF

clone_size: -
j_call: TRBJ2-7
v_call: TRBV7-2
d_call: TRBD2
cdr3_nt: TGTGCCAGCAGCTTAGACGGCACTAGCGGGCGCCCCTACGAGCAGTACTTC
cdr3_aa: CASSLDGTSGRPYEQYF

clone_size: -
j_call: TRBJ2-7
v_call: TRBV28
d_call: TRBD1
cdr3_nt: TGTGCCAGCAGTCGATCAGGGGGCAGGTCCTACGAGCAGTACTTC
cdr3_aa: CASSRSGGRSYEQYF

clone_size: -
j_call: TRBJ2-1
v_call: TRBV27
d_call: -
cdr3_nt: TGTGCCAGCAGTTTAAATCGGGGAGCTGGGCTGCAGTTCTTC
cdr3_aa: CASSLNRGAGLQFF

clone_size: -
j_call: TRBJ2-4
v_call: TRBV27
d_call: -
cdr3_nt: TGTGCCAGCAGTTTAGTCGAGAGAGACATTCAGTACTTC
cdr3_aa: CASSLVERDIQYF

clone_size: -
j_call: TRBJ2-2
v_call: TRBV18
d_call: -
cdr3_nt: TGTGCCAGCTCACTAAAACAGGGAGTTGTAAACACCGGGGAGCTGTTTTTT
cdr3_aa: CASSLKQGVVNTGELFF

clone_size: -
j_call: TRBJ2-5
v_call: TRBV30
d_call: -
cdr3_nt: TGTGCCTGGAGTGATCTCAGAAGGGAGACCCAGTACTTC
cdr3_aa: CAWSDLRRETQYF

clone_size: -
j_call: TRBJ2-1
v_call: TRBV7-9
d_call: TRBD2
cdr3_nt: TGTGCCAGCAGCGAGACTAGCGGGAGGGACAATGAGCAGTTCTTC
cdr3_aa: CASSETSGRDNEQFF

clone_size: -
j_call: TRBJ2-3
v_call: TRBV10-3
d_call: TRBD1
cdr3_nt: TGTGCCATTACCCCTACACAGGGGAGAAGCACAGATACGCAGTATTTT
cdr3_aa: CAITPTQGRSTDTQYF

clone_size: -
j_call: TRBJ2-7
v_call: TRBV30
d_call: TRBD1
cdr3_nt: TGTGCCTGGAGTCTGACCGGGACAGGTTTCTCCCCCGAGTACTTC
cdr3_aa: CAWSLTGTGFSPEYF

clone_size: -
j_call: TRBJ2-1
v_call: TRBV19
d_call: TRBD2
cdr3_nt: TGTGCCAGTAGTATACAGCGGGGTGGCTACAATGAGCAGTTCTTC
cdr3_aa: CASSIQRGGYNEQFF

clone_size: -
j_call: TRBJ2-1
v_call: TRBV4-3
d_call: TRBD2
cdr3_nt: TGCGCCAGCAGCCACCAGACTAGCGCATTGAATGAGCAGTTCTTC
cdr3_aa: CASSHQTSALNEQFF

clone_size: -
j_call: TRBJ1-1
v_call: TRBV4-2
d_call: -
cdr3_nt: TGTGCCAGCAGCCAATGGAAGGGGGTGGACACTGAAGCTTTCTTT
cdr3_aa: CASSQWKGVDTEAFF

clone_size: few
j_call: TRBJ2-7
v_call: TRBV4-1
d_call: TRBD2
cdr3_nt: TGCGCCAGCAGCCAAGTTGCGACAGGGTGGACTAGCGGGAAAGGTGAGCAGTACTTC
cdr3_aa: CASSQVATGWTSGKGEQYF

clone_size: -
j_call: TRBJ1-3
v_call: TRBV2
d_call: -
cdr3_nt: TGTGCCAGCAGGCCCGAATTCGGAAACACCATATATTTT
cdr3_aa: CASRPEFGNTIYF

clone_size: -
j_call: TRBJ2-4
v_call: TRBV30
d_call: -
cdr3_nt: TGTGCCTGGGCCCCCGACAGAAACATTCAGTACTTC
cdr3_aa: CAWAPDRNIQYF

clone_size: once
j_call: TRBJ2-1
v_call: TRBV18
d_call: TRBD2
cdr3_nt: TGTGCCAGCTCCCCCGGGACTAGCGGGAGGGCGGATGAGCAGTTCTTC
cdr3_aa: CASSPGTSGRADEQFF

clone_size: -
j_call: TRBJ2-1
v_call: TRBV7-3
d_call: TRBD2
cdr3_nt: TGTGCCAGCAGCTTAAGGCTAGCGGACGTCGATGAGCAGTTCTTC
cdr3_aa: CASSLRLADVDEQFF